This is a list of T cell receptor beta chains from one sample in a study of cytotoxic CD8 clonotypes in ibrutinib-treated CLL. Profiling relied on immunoSEQ multiplex PCR, and the TCRdb table lists in-frame clones only, not all of them. This sample has roughly 200,000 clones, with around 72% found just once. The sequences come from PBMCs, collected after 24 months of ibrutinib treatment. All receptors derive from a human donor with chronic lymphocytic leukemia. Both conserved end residues are part of each CDR3. D genes are given only for firm matches. Part of the rows lack a size; the others show once, few, many or a class for expanded clones.

- | - | TRBJ1-3 | TRBV13 | CASSLAAGNTIYF | TGTGCCAGCAGCTTAGCAGCTGGAAACACCATATATTTT
once | - | TRBJ1-4 | TRBV29-1 | CSVAAGSEKLFF | TGCAGCGTAGCCGCGGGTAGCGAAAAACTGTTTTTT
- | - | TRBJ2-3 | TRBV5-1 | CASSLYTDTQYF | TGCGCCAGCAGCTTATACACAGATACGCAGTATTTT
- | - | TRBJ2-1 | TRBV5-1 | CASRWAENEQFF | TGCGCCAGCAGGTGGGCCGAGAATGAGCAGTTCTTC
- | TRBD2 | TRBJ2-7 | TRBV29-1 | CSVAGLAGGYEQYF | TGCAGCGTCGCTGGACTAGCGGGAGGTTACGAGCAGTACTTC
few | - | TRBJ1-2 | TRBV29-1 | CSVVEDYGYTF | TGCAGCGTTGTAGAGGACTATGGCTACACCTTC
- | - | TRBJ1-2 | TRBV4-3 | CASSQGVARTGYGYTF | TGCGCCAGCAGCCAAGGGGTAGCCCGAACTGGCTATGGCTACACCTTC
- | - | TRBJ1-2 | TRBV6-5 | CASSYIGGYTF | TGTGCCAGCAGTTACATTGGTGGCTACACCTTC
once | TRBD1 | TRBJ2-1 | TRBV19 | CASTAGQGTYNEQFF | TGTGCCAGTACCGCAGGACAGGGGACCTACAATGAGCAGTTCTTC
- | - | TRBJ2-1 | TRBV7-9 | CASSLRSAPLYNEQFF | TGTGCCAGCAGCTTAAGAAGCGCCCCCCTCTACAATGAGCAGTTCTTC
- | TRBD2 | TRBJ2-3 | TRBV6-5 | CASSYSRLAPPTQYF | TGTGCCAGCAGTTACTCCCGACTAGCTCCTCCTACGCAGTATTTT
- | TRBD1 | TRBJ1-4 | TRBV6-6 | CASSYPPGQGNEKLFF | TGTGCCAGCAGTTACCCACCGGGACAGGGAAATGAAAAACTGTTTTTT
- | - | TRBJ2-7 | TRBV30 | CAGHSDYEQYF | TGTGCCGGACACTCTGACTACGAGCAGTACTTC
- | TRBD2 | TRBJ2-1 | TRBV4-1 | CASSRAGGYNEQFF | TGCGCCAGCAGCCGGGCGGGAGGGTACAATGAGCAGTTCTTC
- | - | TRBJ2-5 | TRBV9 | CASSPPDSQETQYF | TGTGCCAGCAGCCCCCCGGACAGCCAAGAGACCCAGTACTTC
- | TRBD2 | TRBJ2-7 | TRBV11-1 | CASTPRGLAGVYEQYF | TGTGCCAGCACACCAAGGGGACTAGCGGGAGTCTACGAGCAGTACTTC
- | - | TRBJ1-5 | TRBV29-1 | CSASRSGANQPQHF | TGCAGCGCGTCCCGTTCCGGTGCGAATCAGCCCCAGCATTTT
- | TRBD2 | TRBJ2-7 | TRBV28 | CASSTGLAGGIFYEQYF | TGTGCCAGCAGTACGGGACTAGCGGGAGGGATATTTTACGAGCAGTACTTC